Presented here are 23 T cell receptor beta chains from one specimen sequenced in a study of shared clonotypes between healthy human individuals. Method: immunoSEQ multiplex PCR; TCRdb's copy keeps in-frame clones and lacks some. The repertoire holds about 990,000 clones, with 75% to 85% as singletons. The sample taken for sequencing was memory CD4+ T cells from PBMCs. The subset was: CD45RA-negative fraction. All receptors derive from a man between 18 and 35 years old in good health. Some clones in this sample may be carry-over from other donors' samples.

The chain employs TRBV29-1 and TRBJ1-1; D is uncertain. Germline lookup yields CDR1 SQVTM and CDR2 ANQGSEA. The V gene lost 1 base and the J gene lost 4 bases, with 16 bases spanning the gap. The CDR3 runs 15 residues. This CDR3 reads CSVEGRMDWSTEAFF. In nucleotides, the CDR3 is TGCAGCGTTGAAGGACGGATGGACTGGAGCACTGAAGCTTTCTTT.

The chain uses TRBV6-6 and TRBJ2-7; perhaps TRBD2 as D (5 bases). The germline gives CDR1 MNHNY, CDR2 SVGAGI (reference sequence). Trimming pared 2 bases from V and 2 bases from J, leaving 13 bases between. The CDR3 contains 15 residues. The CDR3 DNA sequence: TGTGCCAGCAGTTACGAGATTCGGGGTCCCTACGAGCAGTACTTC. Protein sequence: CASSYEIRGPYEQYF.

V is TRBV5-4 and J is TRBJ2-5, with D unresolved. Trimming removed 0 bases at V and 5 bases at J, with 14 bases between. CDR1 is SGHNT, CDR2 YYREEE, per germline (reference sequence). There are 15 residues in the CDR3. This CDR3 reads CASSLAPFGRETQYF. The DNA for the CDR3 is TGTGCCAGCAGCTTGGCCCCCTTCGGTAGGGAGACCCAGTACTTC. Using reference TRBV5-4 and TRBJ2-5 for the parts outside the CDR3, the full variable domain is ETGVTQSPTHLIKTRGQQVTLRCSSQSGHNTVSWYQQALGQGPQFIFQYYREEENGRGNFPPRFSGLQFPNYSSELNVNALELDDSALYLCASSLAPFGRETQYFGPGTRLLVL.

This clone appeared a few times. Distinct nucleotide sequences in the sample also encode this CDR3. The chain uses TRBV6-1 and TRBJ2-5; D might be TRBD1 (5 bases). Deletions cut 3 bases from V and 1 base from J, with 9 bases between. Germline lookup yields CDR1 MNHNS and CDR2 SASEGT. The CDR3 is made up of 14 amino acids. The DNA of the CDR3 is TGTGCCAGCAGTGATGGTGGGGCCCAAGAGACCCAGTACTTC. It codes for CASSDGGAQETQYF.

This clone has at least ten counts. In nucleotides, the CDR3 is TGCAGCGTCGCCGCCTGGGGGGGCGGCTATGGCTACACCTTC. Translation: CSVAAWGGGYGYTF. The chain is built from TRBV29-1 and TRBJ1-2, with a weak D call TRBD1 (6 bases). The CDR3 runs 14 residues. V lost 6 bases and J lost 4, with 18 bases in between. From germline, CDR1 is SQVTM and CDR2 ANQGSEA.

With respect to this clone: This may arise from a read error, as a much more abundant clone is one base away. The same CDR3 can be traced to other DNA sequences in this sample. CDR3 region: CASSLGGNTEAFF. Written as DNA, the CDR3 is TGTGCCAGCAGCCTAGGGGGGAACACTGAAGCTTTCTTT. This chain connects TRBV11-3 to TRBJ1-1; D might be TRBD1 (6 bases). The germline gives CDR1 SGHNT, CDR2 YENEEA. V shed 5 bases and J shed 1 base, with 8 bases lying between them. CDR3 length: 13 residues. Full variable domain (rest looked up from reference TRBV11-3 and TRBJ1-1): EAGVVQSPRYKIIEKKQPVAFWCNPISGHNTLYWYLQNLGQGPELLIRYENEEAVDDSQLPKDRFSAERLKGVDSTLKIQPAELGDSAVYLCASSLGGNTEAFFGQGTRLTVV.

The V gene is TRBV25-1, the J gene TRBJ2-1; the D is unclear. Germline-derived CDR1 and CDR2 are MGHDK and SYGVNS. The CDR3 totals 13 residues. V shed 2 bases and J shed 3 bases, with 5 bases lying between them. The CDR3 nucleotides are TGTGCCAGCAGTGAACACGGCTACAATGAGCAGTTCTTC. It yields the protein CASSEHGYNEQFF.

V is TRBV15 and J is TRBJ2-1; 14 nucleotides agree with TRBD2. Trimming removed 5 bases from V and 7 bases from J; junction bases left unmatched: 19. CDR3 length: 20 amino acids. CDR1 is LNHNV, CDR2 YYDKDF, per germline (reference sequence). CDR3: CATSPRPGTSGSAWRNEQFF. CDR3 DNA sequence: TGTGCCACCAGCCCCCGTCCCGGGACTAGCGGGAGCGCTTGGCGGAATGAGCAGTTCTTC.

The chain carries TRBV28 and TRBJ1-5, with 8 bases identical to TRBD1. The CDR3 sequence is 15 residues long. With V trimmed by 7 bases and J by 4 bases, 9 bases remained unmatched. Germline CDR1 and CDR2: MDHEN and SYDVKM. This CDR3 reads CASTPPRTGNQPQHF. The CDR3 nucleotides are TGTGCCAGCACCCCTCCCCGGACAGGGAATCAGCCCCAGCATTTT.

In this sample, this clone turned up many times. V is TRBV18 and J is TRBJ1-5; D is ambiguous. Deletions cut 5 bases from V and 3 bases from J, with 14 bases between. This CDR3 is 15 amino acids long. CDR1 is KGHSH and CDR2 is LQKENI in the germline V gene. CDR3 in DNA: TGTGCCAGCTCAGTACAGAGAGAGGCCAATCAGCCCCAGCATTTT. It yields the protein CASSVQREANQPQHF.

The chain carries TRBV18 and TRBJ2-3, with D perhaps TRBD2 (5 bases). CDR1 KGHSH and CDR2 LQKENI come from the germline V gene. V was trimmed by 5 bases and J by 5 bases, leaving 8 bases between them. This CDR3 is 12 amino acids long. This CDR3 is CASSSREDTQYF. CDR3 sequence (DNA): TGTGCCAGCTCATCGAGGGAAGATACGCAGTATTTT.

The V and J genes are TRBV18 and TRBJ1-2; weak D call: TRBD1 (5 bases). The CDR3 is made up of 17 amino acids. Germline V gene data show CDR1 as KGHSH and CDR2 as LQKENI. V lost 1 base and J 4 bases, leaving 19 bases between the germline ends. Written as DNA, the CDR3 is TGTGCCAGCTCACCACTTCCGTCGGGGGGTAAGGTCTATGGCTACACCTTC. Amino acids: CASSPLPSGGKVYGYTF.

In the case of this clone: This sample includes further DNA sequences coding for the same CDR3. The V call is TRBV5-1, the J call TRBJ2-3; D unresolved. Germline V gene lookup returns CDR1 SGHRS and CDR2 YFSETQ. V was trimmed by 1 base and J by 2 bases, leaving 5 bases between them. The CDR3 is made up of 13 amino acids. Here the CDR3 reads CASSLTTTDTQYF. CDR3 nucleotides: TGCGCCAGCAGCTTGACTACCACAGATACGCAGTATTTT.

This sequence joins TRBV7-2 and TRBJ2-7, with D unclear. Trimming left V 3 bases short and J 4 bases short, with 16 bases between. CDR3 length equals 15 residues. In germline, CDR1 is SGHTA, CDR2 FQGNSA. CDR3 in amino acids: CASSLRSYLEYEQYF. The CDR3 coding sequence is TGTGCCAGCAGCTTGAGGTCCTACTTAGAGTACGAGCAGTACTTC.

This clone has only a few counts. The J gene is TRBJ2-1, the V gene TRBV7-2, with D hard to call. The V and J ends lost 3 bases and 6 bases respectively, with 6 bases between them. Germline-derived CDR1 and CDR2 are SGHTA and FQGNSA. This CDR3 comprises 12 residues. CDR3 sequence reads: CASSFGSNEQFF. In DNA form, the CDR3 reads TGTGCCAGCAGCTTCGGGTCCAATGAGCAGTTCTTC.

V is TRBV5-4 and J is TRBJ2-7, with D perhaps TRBD1 (5 bases). This CDR3 contains 13 residues. Germline CDR1 SGHNT, CDR2 YYREEE (reference sequence). Trimming removed 0 bases from V and 11 bases from J, with 15 bases in between. The CDR3 nucleotides are TGTGCCAGCAGCTTGGGTGGGGCGGACCCAAAGTACTTC. Translation: CASSLGGADPKYF.

The V gene is TRBV27, the J gene TRBJ2-3, with D unclear. The germline CDR1 and CDR2 sequences are MNHEY and SMNVEV (reference sequence). Trimming took 2 bases from V and 0 from J, leaving 6 bases between them. The CDR3 runs to 14 residues. The CDR3 region is CASSLRRSTDTQYF. The CDR3 nucleotides are TGTGCCAGCAGTTTAAGACGGAGCACAGATACGCAGTATTTT.

The chain has TRBV5-4 and TRBJ2-2, with D maybe TRBD1 (6 bases). Germline CDR1 and CDR2: SGHNT and YYREEE (reference sequence). Between the trimmed V and J ends, which lost 4 bases and 3 bases, there was a span of 10 bases. CDR3 length equals 14 residues. CDR3 nucleotides: TGTGCCAGCAGCGGAGGACAGCACACCGGGGAGCTGTTTTTT. Translation: CASSGGQHTGELFF.

The chain joins TRBV5-1 to TRBJ2-2; D gene unclear. This CDR3 is 14 amino acids long. Trimming cost V 2 bases and J 3 bases, with 8 bases left between them. Per the germline V gene, CDR1 is SGHRS and CDR2 is YFSETQ. The CDR3 reads CASSLPRDTGELFF. In DNA form, the CDR3 reads TGCGCCAGCAGCTTACCAAGAGACACCGGGGAGCTGTTTTTT. The full variable domain, rest sourced from reference TRBV5-1 and TRBJ2-2, is KAGVTQTPRYLIKTRGQQVTLSCSPISGHRSVSWYQQTPGQGLQFLFEYFSETQRNKGNFPGRFSGRQFSNSRSEMNVSTLELGDSALYLCASSLPRDTGELFFGEGSRLTVL.

The chain is built from TRBV27 and TRBJ1-2; D gene ambiguous. Germline assignment: CDR1 MNHEY and CDR2 SMNVEV (reference sequence). The CDR3 has 14 amino acids. Trimming took off 0 bases at V and 8 bases at J, with 13 bases between the two ends. CDR3 nucleotide sequence: TGTGCCAGCAGTTTATCGTGGACCGCGTTCGGCTACACCTTC. This codes for CASSLSWTAFGYTF.

The gene calls are TRBV7-2 and TRBJ2-7; 8 nucleotides line up with TRBD1. The germline V gene encodes CDR1 SGHTA and CDR2 FQGNSA. With 4 bases clipped from V and 1 base from J, the junction kept 12 bases outside the gene matches. This CDR3 is 17 amino acids long. The CDR3 here is CASSSVLGRGRSYEQYF. The CDR3 region has the DNA TGTGCCAGCAGCTCGGTTCTGGGCAGGGGGCGATCCTACGAGCAGTACTTC.

This clone was detected only a few times. The CDR3, as DNA: TGTGCCTGGAGTGTAGGGCTGGCTAATGAAAAACTGTTTTTT. Protein product: CAWSVGLANEKLFF. The chain employs TRBV30 and TRBJ1-4; no reliable D call. Trimming took off 0 bases at V and 3 bases at J, with 8 bases between the two ends. CDR3 size: 14 residues. CDR1 GTSNPN and CDR2 SVGIG come from the germline V gene (reference sequence).

This clone was seen a handful of times. The sample has other DNA sequences that encode this CDR3 too. The chain combines TRBV20-1 with TRBJ1-1; D unresolved. Trimming stripped 0 bases from V and 8 bases from J, with 4 bases between. Per germline, CDR1 DFQATT and CDR2 SNEGSKA (reference sequence). The CDR3 runs to 10 residues. Here the CDR3 DNA reads TGCAGTGCTAGAGATTCGGAAGCTTTCTTT. Its translation: CSARDSEAFF.